Sequencing of this T cell receptor beta chain was carried out in a study of shared clonotypes between healthy human individuals. Study-wide results and caveats: Limitation of the genetic and exposure-history diversity represented came from the few donors. Among non-shared clonotypes, generation probabilities were lower than among those shared by all four donors.

Repertoires were generated with immunoSEQ multiplex PCR, while TCRdb's copy carries only in-frame clones and drops some. The sample lists around 2.5 million clones; 90% to 95% were seen once. The CDR3 has 15 amino acids. The V gene lost 3 bases and the J gene lost 7 bases, with 20 bases spanning the gap. The V gene's germline CDR1 is SGHNT and CDR2 YYREEE (reference sequence). Details on this clone: Its specificity is unknown.

CD4+ cells underwent separation, giving CD45RA+ naive and CD45RA-negative memory subsets. Sequenced: naive CD4+ T cells from PBMCs. Subset defined: CD45RA+ positively selected. This clonotype originated in a young man in good health. Some clones in this sample may be carry-over from other donors' samples. This chain uses TRBV5-4 with TRBJ2-7, with D possibly matching TRBD1 (6 bases). CDR3 protein: CASSSTPNTRGEQYF. CDR3 nucleotide sequence: TGTGCCAGCAGCTCCACCCCAAATACTAGGGGGGAGCAGTACTTC.